One sample yielded the 10 T cell receptor beta chains listed below, sequenced in a study of blood T cell repertoires in COVID-19. Libraries were prepared by immunoSEQ multiplex PCR; TCRdb keeps only in-frame clonotypes and omits some of them. Of some 150,000 clones in the sample, roughly 74% are singletons; the top ten hold approximately 15%. The specimen was peripheral blood. These receptors all stem from a woman of 80 years or more with acute or convalescent COVID-19.

The V gene is TRBV2, the J gene TRBJ1-4, with D possibly TRBD1 on 6 matching bases. V gave up 7 bases and J gave up 3 bases, with 15 bases separating them. The germline gives CDR1 SNHLY, CDR2 FYNNEI. The CDR3 runs to 15 residues. CDR3 loop: CASIPWTEANEKLFF. In DNA form, the CDR3 reads TGTGCCAGCATTCCGTGGACAGAAGCTAATGAAAAACTGTTTTTT.

The V and J genes are TRBV19 and TRBJ2-2, with 14 bases identical to TRBD2. V was pared by 10 bases and J by 7 bases, with 5 bases of the junction left unmatched. In germline, CDR1 is LNHDA, CDR2 SQIVND (reference sequence). CDR3 length: 14 amino acids. The CDR3 sequence: CATGLAGGVGELFF. CDR3 DNA: TGTGCCACTGGACTAGCGGGGGGCGTCGGGGAGCTGTTTTTT.

The V and J genes are TRBV10-1 and TRBJ2-3; D is perhaps TRBD2 (5 bases). The V end was cut by 2 bases, the J end by 2 bases, with 11 bases between. From germline, CDR1 is WNHNN and CDR2 SYGVQD (reference sequence). This CDR3 spans 15 amino acids. The CDR3 DNA reads as TGCGCCAGCAGTGAGGAGGGCGGATTCACAGATACGCAGTATTTT. It yields the protein CASSEEGGFTDTQYF.

The rearrangement joins TRBV7-8 to TRBJ1-2; D possibly corresponds to TRBD1 (6 bases). Germline V lookup: CDR1 SGHVS, CDR2 FQNEAQ. The ends were cut back, 5 bases at V and 6 bases at J, with 16 bases in the middle. The CDR3 is 14 amino acids. The CDR3 spells CASSRFGQRNGYTF. The CDR3, as DNA: TGTGCCAGCAGCCGATTCGGACAGAGAAATGGCTACACCTTC.

This clone was seen only once. The chain uses TRBV10-1 and TRBJ2-7, with a weak D call TRBD1 (5 bases). Germline CDR1 WNHNN, CDR2 SYGVQD (reference sequence). CDR3 length: 14 residues. Trimming took 1 base from V and 5 from J, leaving 12 bases between them. CDR3 nucleotides: TGCGCCAGCAGTGAGTACAGGCTATCCCACGAGCAGTACTTC. This sequence encodes CASSEYRLSHEQYF.

This chain joins TRBV27 and TRBJ2-3; D unclear. CDR1 is MNHEY and CDR2 is SMNVEV in the germline V gene (reference sequence). V was clipped by 0 bases and J by 0 bases, with 4 bases between them. The CDR3 loop spans 14 amino acids. The CDR3 region is CASSLSSSTDTQYF. The CDR3 bases are TGTGCCAGCAGTTTATCCTCTAGCACAGATACGCAGTATTTT.

The chain couples TRBV27 to TRBJ2-1; 9 nucleotides line up with TRBD1. CDR1 and CDR2 (germline): MNHEY, SMNVEV (reference sequence). The CDR3 has 15 amino acids. The V gene end was trimmed by 6 bases and the J gene end by 9 bases; junction bases not matched to a gene: 12. CDR3 in amino acids: CASSSRTGDRREQFF. In DNA, the CDR3 is TGTGCCAGCAGCTCTAGGACAGGGGATCGACGTGAGCAGTTCTTC.

J is TRBJ2-7 and V is TRBV6-2 or TRBV6-3, with 11 bases matching TRBD1. Germline loops: CDR1 MNHEY, CDR2 SVGEGT. V lost 2 bases to trimming and J lost 2 bases; unmatched junction nucleotides: 2. This CDR3 has 15 amino acids. For the CDR3, the DNA is TGTGCCAGCAGTTACGGGACAGGGGGGACCTACGAGCAGTACTTC. Translated, it gives CASSYGTGGTYEQYF.

J is TRBJ1-2 and V is TRBV5-5; 9 bases align to TRBD1. Germline V gene sequence: CDR1 SGHKS, CDR2 YYEKEE (reference sequence). V was clipped by 4 bases and J by 4 bases; unmatched bases: 11. The CDR3 runs 16 residues. CDR3 sequence (DNA): TGTGCCAGCAGCCCTGGACAGGGGTGGGGTACCTATGGCTACACCTTC. Translating it yields CASSPGQGWGTYGYTF.

This clone was seen only once. J is TRBJ2-1 and V is TRBV5-1; D call uncertain. CDR3 length: 13 amino acids. CDR1 is SGHRS and CDR2 is YFSETQ in the germline V gene. The ends were cut back, 0 bases at V and 7 bases at J, with 8 bases in the middle. The CDR3 coding sequence is TGCGCCAGCAGCTTGGGTTGGCAAAATGAGCAGTTCTTC. Protein: CASSLGWQNEQFF. Full variable domain (remainder filled in from reference TRBV5-1 and TRBJ2-1): KAGVTQTPRYLIKTRGQQVTLSCSPISGHRSVSWYQQTPGQGLQFLFEYFSETQRNKGNFPGRFSGRQFSNSRSEMNVSTLELGDSALYLCASSLGWQNEQFFGPGTRLTVL.